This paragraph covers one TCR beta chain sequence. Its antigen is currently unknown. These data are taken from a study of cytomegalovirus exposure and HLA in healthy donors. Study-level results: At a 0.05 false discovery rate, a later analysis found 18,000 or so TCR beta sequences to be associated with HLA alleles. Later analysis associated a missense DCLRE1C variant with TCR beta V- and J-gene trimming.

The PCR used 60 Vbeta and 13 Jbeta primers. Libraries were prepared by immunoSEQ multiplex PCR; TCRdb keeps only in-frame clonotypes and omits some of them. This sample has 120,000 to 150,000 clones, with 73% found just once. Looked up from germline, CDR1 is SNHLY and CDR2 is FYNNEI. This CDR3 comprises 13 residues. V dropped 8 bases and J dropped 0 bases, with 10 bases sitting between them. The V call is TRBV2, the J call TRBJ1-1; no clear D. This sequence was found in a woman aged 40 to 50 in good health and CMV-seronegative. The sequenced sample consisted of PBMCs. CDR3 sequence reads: CASQNDMNTEAFF. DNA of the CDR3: TGTGCCAGCCAGAACGACATGAACACTGAAGCTTTCTTT.